This record concerns one T cell receptor beta chain sequence. These data originate in a study of technical replicates of blood from a handful of donors. The CDR3 loop spans 14 amino acids. V shed 9 bases and J shed 0 bases, with 9 bases lying between them. Germline V gene lookup returns CDR1 LNHDA and CDR2 SQIVND (reference sequence). Profiling relied on immunoSEQ multiplex PCR, and the TCRdb table lists in-frame clones only, not all of them. The sample records roughly 60,000 clones, roughly nine tenths being singletons. The gene calls are TRBV19 and TRBJ1-6; possible D gene TRBD1, 5 bases. The sequence was obtained from a human donor in good health. Some clones in this sample may be carry-over from other donors' samples. The sample comprised PBMCs. CDR3 nucleotide sequence: TGTGCCAGCACTGACAGCTCCTATAATTCACCCCTCCACTTT. Protein sequence: CASTDSSYNSPLHF.